Below, one T cell receptor beta chain is given with its context. Its antigen is undetermined. The immunoSEQ assay was v3.0, run at survey level. This table comes from immunoSEQ multiplex PCR, and its TCRdb copy is limited to in-frame clones, with some not included. This repertoire shows approximately 21,000 clones, roughly 80% found once; its top ten account for around 5.1%. Trimming took 10 bases from V and 1 from J; bases not matched to a gene: 6. CDR1 and CDR2 from the germline V gene are SGHRS and YFSETQ. The CDR3 runs 13 residues. This record belongs to a study of long-term antiretroviral therapy in people with HIV. In the study overall: A decade or so separates the oldest specimens from the later 2015 immediate-ART recommendation. General study results and limits: At every time point, clones expanded before ART dominated the repertoire. The range of CDR3 lengths in HIV repertoires proved narrower than that found in controls.

The sample in question was unsorted PBMCs, obtained 0.3 years after starting antiretroviral therapy. The chain combines TRBV5-1 with TRBJ2-7; 9 nucleotides match TRBD1. This sequence was found in a man aged 50-60 years with HIV. CDR3 nucleotide sequence: TGCGCCCTCGACAGGGGGGTATCCTACGAGCAGTACTTC. Its translation: CALDRGVSYEQYF.